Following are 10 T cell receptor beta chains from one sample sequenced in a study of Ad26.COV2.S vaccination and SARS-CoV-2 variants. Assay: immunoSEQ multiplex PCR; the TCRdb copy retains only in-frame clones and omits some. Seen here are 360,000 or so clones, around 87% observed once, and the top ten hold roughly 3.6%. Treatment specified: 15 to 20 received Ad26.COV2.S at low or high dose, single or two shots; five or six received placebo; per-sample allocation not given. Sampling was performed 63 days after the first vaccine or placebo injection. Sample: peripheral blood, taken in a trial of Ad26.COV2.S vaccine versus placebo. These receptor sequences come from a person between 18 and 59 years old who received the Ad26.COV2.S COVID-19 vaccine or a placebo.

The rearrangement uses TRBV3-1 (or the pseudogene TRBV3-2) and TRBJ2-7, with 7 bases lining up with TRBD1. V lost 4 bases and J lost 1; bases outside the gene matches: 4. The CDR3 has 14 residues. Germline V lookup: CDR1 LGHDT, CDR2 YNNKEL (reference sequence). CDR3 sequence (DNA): TGTGCCAGCAGCCTTGGGACAGAATCCTACGAGCAGTACTTC. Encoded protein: CASSLGTESYEQYF.

CDR3 region: CASSPYTTLRETQYF. The CDR3 DNA sequence: TGTGCCAGCAGCCCCTACACGACCCTCCGAGAGACCCAGTACTTC. The chain combines TRBV5-4 with TRBJ2-5, with no clear D. V was clipped by 4 bases and J by 4 bases, with 17 bases between them. CDR1 and CDR2 from the germline V gene are SGHNT and YYREEE (reference sequence). The CDR3 length is 15 residues.

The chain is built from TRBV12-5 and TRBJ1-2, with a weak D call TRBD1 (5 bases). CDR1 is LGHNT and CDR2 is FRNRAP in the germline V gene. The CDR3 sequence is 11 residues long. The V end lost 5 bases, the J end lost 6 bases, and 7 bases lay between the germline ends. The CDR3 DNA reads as TGTGCTAGTGGTGCCAGGGATGGCTACACCTTC. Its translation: CASGARDGYTF.

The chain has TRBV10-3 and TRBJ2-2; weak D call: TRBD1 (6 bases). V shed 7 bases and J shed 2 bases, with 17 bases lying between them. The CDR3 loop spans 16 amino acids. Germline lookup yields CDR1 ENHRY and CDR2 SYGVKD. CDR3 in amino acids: CAITKQGYENTGELFF. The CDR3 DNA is TGTGCCATCACCAAACAGGGTTATGAAAACACCGGGGAGCTGTTTTTT.

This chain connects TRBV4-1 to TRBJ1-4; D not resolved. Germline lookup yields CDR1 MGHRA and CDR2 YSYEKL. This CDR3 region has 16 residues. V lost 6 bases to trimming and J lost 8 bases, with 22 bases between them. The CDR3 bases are TGCGCCAGCAGAAACCCCCGGGTGACCCGGGAAGAAAAACTGTTTTTT. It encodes CASRNPRVTREEKLFF.

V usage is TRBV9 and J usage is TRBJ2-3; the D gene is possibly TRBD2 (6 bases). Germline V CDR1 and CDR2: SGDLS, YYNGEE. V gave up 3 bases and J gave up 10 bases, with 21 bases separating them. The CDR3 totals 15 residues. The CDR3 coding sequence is TGTGCCAGCAGCGACGGGACTTCTAATAGAATCGCGCAGTATTTT. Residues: CASSDGTSNRIAQYF.

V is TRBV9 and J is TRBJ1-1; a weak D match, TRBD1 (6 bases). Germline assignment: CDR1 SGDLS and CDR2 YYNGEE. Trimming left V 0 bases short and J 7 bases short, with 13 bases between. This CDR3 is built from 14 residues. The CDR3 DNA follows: TGTGCCAGCAGCGTAGCGGCTAACAGGGATGAAGCTTTCTTT. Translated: CASSVAANRDEAFF.

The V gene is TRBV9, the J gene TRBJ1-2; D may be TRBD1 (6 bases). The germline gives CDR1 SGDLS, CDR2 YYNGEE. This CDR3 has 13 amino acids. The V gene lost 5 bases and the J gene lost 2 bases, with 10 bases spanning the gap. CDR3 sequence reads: CASSEGGNYGYTF. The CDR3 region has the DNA TGTGCCAGCAGTGAGGGGGGGAACTATGGCTACACCTTC.

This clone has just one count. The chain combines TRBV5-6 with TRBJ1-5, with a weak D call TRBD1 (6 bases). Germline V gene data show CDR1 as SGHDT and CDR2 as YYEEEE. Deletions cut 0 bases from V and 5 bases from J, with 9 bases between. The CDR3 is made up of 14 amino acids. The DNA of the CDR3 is TGTGCCAGCAGCTTGGCCGCAGGGGATCAGCCCCAGCATTTT. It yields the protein CASSLAAGDQPQHF.

The DNA of the CDR3 is TGTGCCATCAATCGACAGGGTAACACTGAAGCTTTCTTT. Protein product: CAINRQGNTEAFF. The chain has TRBV10-3 and TRBJ1-1; 7 positions agree with TRBD1. The CDR3 loop spans 13 amino acids. The V and J ends lost 7 bases and 2 bases, in that order; junction bases with no gene match: 4. The V gene's germline CDR1 is ENHRY and CDR2 SYGVKD.